This TCR beta chain was recovered during a study of T cells expressing NK-cell markers. About the study: It was sorted CD3+CD56-NKG2C+, CD3+CD56+NKG2C- and CD3+CD56+NKG2C+ T cells that provided the TCR beta repertoires.

Scientists made TCR beta cDNA using 5'RACE template switching with UMIs. From the 5' RACE reads, TCRdb lists one entry per CDR3 protein and no DNA. This table holds 130,000 to 150,000 distinct CDR3 sequences. This CDR3 is 17 amino acids long. Germline V gene lookup returns CDR1 DFQATT and CDR2 SNEGSKA (reference sequence). Turning to this clonotype: The antigen remains unidentified.

Study findings and constraints: The CD3+CD56-NKG2C+ fraction of a handful of donors was also led by these clonotypes. Dominant NKG2C+ clonotypes made up about 1.0-7.0% of CD8+ T cells in roughly six donors.

The chain joins TRBV20-1 to TRBJ2-7; TCRdb picks TRBD2, but there is no DNA to check that call. Sequences were obtained from blood T cells: a sorted CD56 or NKG2C T cell subset, CD4+ or CD8+ T cells, or bulk PBMC T cells (not recorded which). The TCR sequence derives from a man aged 18 to 30 in good health. CDR3 sequence reads: CSARGGPLAGVSYEQYF.